This T cell receptor beta chain is drawn from a study of cytomegalovirus exposure and HLA in healthy donors. Study-wide findings and caveats: Researchers reportedly found TCR beta sequences accurately predicted most subjects' HLA-A and HLA-B alleles. Available immune exposure information covered CMV serostatus only.

A word on this clone: What it recognizes is unknown.

Primers included in the PCR were 60 Vbeta and 13 Jbeta primers. TCRdb's table, derived via immunoSEQ multiplex PCR, lists solely in-frame clones and lacks some. The sample has roughly 110,000 clones; nearly 75% are singletons. The length of the CDR3 is 15 residues. Germline V gives CDR1 SNHLY, CDR2 FYNNEI. V trimming: 4 bases; J trimming: 2 bases; junction bases outside the gene matches: 7. The origin of this receptor is a man in his thirties or forties in good health and CMV-seropositive. This rearrangement joins TRBV2 to TRBJ2-5; 7 bases map to TRBD1. Material for sequencing was PBMCs. In DNA form, the CDR3 reads TGTGCCAGCAGTGCAGGTACAGGGGCACAAGAGACCCAGTACTTC. This gives the protein CASSAGTGAQETQYF.